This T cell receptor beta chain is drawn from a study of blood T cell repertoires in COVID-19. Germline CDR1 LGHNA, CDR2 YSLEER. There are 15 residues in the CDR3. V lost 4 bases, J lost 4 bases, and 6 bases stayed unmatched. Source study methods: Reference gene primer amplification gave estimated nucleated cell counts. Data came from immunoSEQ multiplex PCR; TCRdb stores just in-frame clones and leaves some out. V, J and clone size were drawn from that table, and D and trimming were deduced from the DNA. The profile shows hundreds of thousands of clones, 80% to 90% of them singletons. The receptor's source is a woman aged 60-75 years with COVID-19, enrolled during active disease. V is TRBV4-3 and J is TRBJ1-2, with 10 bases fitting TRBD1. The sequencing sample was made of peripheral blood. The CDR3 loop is CASSRDRGLSYGYTF. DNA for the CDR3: TGCGCCAGCAGCCGAGACAGGGGGCTTAGCTATGGCTACACCTTC.